The T cell receptor (beta chain) under discussion was sequenced for a study of blood T cells in healthy people across ages. Study-wide context: In model experiments, template switching was able to capture about one barcoded beta molecule for every two T cells that were present. Study-level points and caveats: Compared with aged donors, long-lived donors showed fewer expanded clones, suggesting selection.

Germline values: CDR1 DFQATT, CDR2 SNEGSKA (reference sequence). J gave up 8 bases and V 1 base, and 7 bases lay outside the gene matches. The CDR3 has 15 amino acids. There were at least 5.5 micrograms of total RNA extracted from every sample. In the case of this clonotype: Its cognate antigen is unknown.

Combining a sample-barcoded 5' primer with a J-beta primer mix, a second PCR ran for roughly 7 to 11 cycles. MiXCR was run by TCRdb on the 5' RACE reads, yielding one entry per CDR3 protein. This sample has about 630,000 distinct CDR3 sequences, with under 25% found just once. The chain joins TRBV20-1 to TRBJ1-4, with TRBD1 matching 10 bases. The sample consisted of blood. The source is a man in his 70s in good health. The CDR3 here is CSARGTGGIDEKLFF. The CDR3 bases are TGCAGTGCTAGAGGGACAGGGGGGATAGACGAAAAACTGTTTTTT.